Below are 12 T cell receptor beta chains sequenced from a single sample in a study of PD-L1 blockade in urothelial cancer. Method: immunoSEQ multiplex PCR; TCRdb's copy keeps in-frame clones and lacks some. The repertoire consists of 17,000 or so clones, with around 87% occurring once and the leading ten covering 5.9%. The source material was PBMCs, sampled around atezolizumab (anti-PD-L1) treatment. The receptors were gathered from a man aged 50-59 years with urothelial cancer.

This chain links TRBV4-2 with TRBJ1-4, with a weak D call TRBD1 (5 bases). The germline gives CDR1 LGHNA, CDR2 YNFKEQ. V was clipped by 1 base and J by 5 bases, with 14 bases between them. The CDR3 loop spans 16 amino acids. The CDR3 reads CASSQGSRGGNEKLFF. The CDR3 DNA sequence: TGTGCCAGCAGCCAAGGATCCCGGGGGGGGAATGAAAAACTGTTTTTT.

This clone came up once. The gene calls are TRBV19 and TRBJ1-5; tentative D call: TRBD1 (5 bases). Germline V gene lookup returns CDR1 LNHDA and CDR2 SQIVND (reference sequence). This CDR3 is 14 amino acids long. V shed 8 bases and J shed 0 bases, with 11 bases lying between them. Here the CDR3 DNA reads TGTGCCAGTGGAGGGGTACCTAGCAATCAGCCCCAGCATTTT. Its protein is CASGGVPSNQPQHF.

V gene TRBV4-1 combines with J gene TRBJ2-7, with 11 bases that match TRBD2. The CDR3 is made up of 15 amino acids. V shed 2 bases, J shed 2 bases, and the junction held 2 bases outside the gene matches. CDR1 is MGHRA and CDR2 is YSYEKL in the germline V gene. The CDR3 region is CASSQTTSGTYEQYF. In DNA, the CDR3 is TGCGCCAGCAGCCAAACGACTAGCGGGACCTACGAGCAGTACTTC.

V and J are TRBV28 and TRBJ2-5, with D perhaps matching TRBD1 (6 bases). The CDR3 has 13 residues. Trimming took off 5 bases at V and 5 bases at J, with 12 bases between the two ends. The germline V gene encodes CDR1 MDHEN and CDR2 SYDVKM. Written as DNA, the CDR3 is TGTGCCAGCAGTACGGACAGTTGGGAGACCCAGTACTTC. As protein: CASSTDSWETQYF.

The table lists this clone with a few counts. The rearrangement uses TRBV4-1 and TRBJ2-7, with 8 nucleotides matching TRBD1. This CDR3 region has 15 residues. The V gene end was trimmed by 1 base and the J gene end by 2 bases; junction bases not matched to a gene: 4. Germline CDR1 is MGHRA and CDR2 is YSYEKL. For the CDR3, the DNA is TGCGCCAGCAGCCAAGCGGACAGGGCCACCTACGAGCAGTACTTC. As protein: CASSQADRATYEQYF.

The V call is TRBV15, the J call TRBJ2-2; a weak D match, TRBD1 (5 bases). The V gene lost 1 base and the J gene lost 0 bases, with 9 bases spanning the gap. CDR1 and CDR2 (germline): LNHNV, YYDKDF (reference sequence). The CDR3 consists of 16 residues. CDR3 in amino acids: CATSRGDSSNTGELFF. CDR3 sequence (DNA): TGTGCCACCAGCAGAGGCGACAGTTCGAACACCGGGGAGCTGTTTTTT.

This chain links TRBV6-1 with TRBJ1-5; D may be TRBD1 (6 bases). Germline values: CDR1 MNHNS, CDR2 SASEGT. The CDR3 is 16 residues long. V was shortened by 4 bases and J by 0 bases, with 13 bases between the two germline ends. The CDR3 loop reads CASSGGPQYSNQPQHF. CDR3 nucleotide sequence: TGTGCCAGCAGTGGGGGGCCACAGTATAGCAATCAGCCCCAGCATTTT.

The CDR3 loop is CASSERLAGASSYNEQFF. As DNA, the CDR3 is TGTGCCAGCAGTGAGAGACTAGCGGGAGCGAGCTCCTACAATGAGCAGTTCTTC. J is TRBJ2-1 and V is TRBV25-1; 12 bases are shared with TRBD2. The germline V gene has CDR1 MGHDK and CDR2 SYGVNS. The CDR3 spans 18 residues. J gave up 0 bases and V 3 bases, and 6 bases lay outside the gene matches.

The sample holds one count of this clone. The gene calls are TRBV5-5 and TRBJ2-7, with TRBD1 identical over 10 bases. In germline, CDR1 is SGHKS, CDR2 YYEKEE (reference sequence). V lost 4 bases and J lost 5; bases outside the gene matches: 9. The CDR3 covers 15 residues. The chain's CDR3 is CASSPRDRGGNEQYF. Written as DNA, the CDR3 is TGTGCCAGCAGCCCCCGGGACAGGGGTGGAAACGAGCAGTACTTC.

The rearrangement joins TRBV6-5 to TRBJ1-1; D unclear. This CDR3 comprises 16 residues. The germline V gene encodes CDR1 MNHEY and CDR2 SVGAGI. V gave up 0 bases and J gave up 1 base, with 12 bases separating them. The CDR3 DNA follows: TGTGCCAGCAGTTACTCGAGAATACAGAGGAACACTGAAGCTTTCTTT. Translating it yields CASSYSRIQRNTEAFF.

This clone was counted only a few times. The V call is TRBV18, the J call TRBJ2-2, with a tentative D call TRBD1 (6 bases). Germline values: CDR1 KGHSH, CDR2 LQKENI. This CDR3 has 15 residues. Trimming pared 3 bases from V and 2 bases from J, leaving 10 bases between. In nucleotides, the CDR3 is TGTGCCAGCTCACCGTTACAGGGTAACACCGGGGAGCTGTTTTTT. The encoded protein is CASSPLQGNTGELFF.

The V call is TRBV4-1, the J call TRBJ2-7; 10 nucleotides align to TRBD2. Unmatched junction bases numbered 29, after V lost 4 bases and J lost 11 bases. The CDR3 contains 20 residues. Per germline, CDR1 MGHRA and CDR2 YSYEKL. The CDR3 nucleotides read TGCGCCAGCAGCCGAGACCCCGGGGGGACTAGCGACTTCTTTCCTACGAGCGAGTACTTC. Translated, it gives CASSRDPGGTSDFFPTSEYF.